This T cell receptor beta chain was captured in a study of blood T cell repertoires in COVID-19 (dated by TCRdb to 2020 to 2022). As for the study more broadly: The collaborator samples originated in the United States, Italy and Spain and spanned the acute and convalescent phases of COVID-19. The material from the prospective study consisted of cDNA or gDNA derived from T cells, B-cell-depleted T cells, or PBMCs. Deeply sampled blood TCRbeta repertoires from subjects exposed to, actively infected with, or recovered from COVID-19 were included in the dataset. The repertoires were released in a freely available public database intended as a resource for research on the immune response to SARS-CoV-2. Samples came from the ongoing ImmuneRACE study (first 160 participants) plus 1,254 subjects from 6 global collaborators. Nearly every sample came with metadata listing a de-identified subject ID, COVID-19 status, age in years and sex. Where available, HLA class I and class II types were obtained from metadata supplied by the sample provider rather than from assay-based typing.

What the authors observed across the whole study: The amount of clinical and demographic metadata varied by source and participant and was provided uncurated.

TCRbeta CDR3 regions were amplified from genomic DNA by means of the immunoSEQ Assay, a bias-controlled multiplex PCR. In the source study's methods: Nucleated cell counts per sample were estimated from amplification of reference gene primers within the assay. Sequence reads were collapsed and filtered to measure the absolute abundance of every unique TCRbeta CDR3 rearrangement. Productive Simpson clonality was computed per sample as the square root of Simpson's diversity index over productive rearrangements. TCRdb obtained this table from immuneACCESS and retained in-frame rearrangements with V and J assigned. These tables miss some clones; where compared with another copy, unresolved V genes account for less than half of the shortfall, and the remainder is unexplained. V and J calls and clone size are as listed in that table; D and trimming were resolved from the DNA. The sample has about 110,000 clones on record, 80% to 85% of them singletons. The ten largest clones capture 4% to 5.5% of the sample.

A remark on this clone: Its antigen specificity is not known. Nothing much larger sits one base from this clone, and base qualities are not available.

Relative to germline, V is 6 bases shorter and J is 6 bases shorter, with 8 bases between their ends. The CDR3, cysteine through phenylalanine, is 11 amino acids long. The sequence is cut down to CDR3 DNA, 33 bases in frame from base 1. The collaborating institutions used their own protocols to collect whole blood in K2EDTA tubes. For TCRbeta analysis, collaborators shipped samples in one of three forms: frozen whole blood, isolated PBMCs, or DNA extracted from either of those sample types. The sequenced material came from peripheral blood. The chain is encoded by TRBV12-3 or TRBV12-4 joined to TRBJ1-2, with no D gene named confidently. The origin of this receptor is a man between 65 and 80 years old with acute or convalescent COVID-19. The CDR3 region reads CASRGPDGYTF. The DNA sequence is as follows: TGTGCCAGCAGGGGCCCTGATGGCTACACCTTC.